This T cell receptor (beta chain) was sequenced for a study of T cell repertoires in cytomegalovirus infection. Study at large: In public TCR beta signatures, there were indications of both CMV infection and matching HLA type.

TCRdb processed the reads anew with MiXCR; each CDR3 protein has one entry. The table shows about 360,000 distinct CDR3 sequences, with 15% to 20% occurring only once. Study results and limitations: CMV-specific TCR beta clonotypes restricted by HLA-C were the ones dominating the ex vivo response.

Trimming cost V 3 bases and J 1 base, with 15 bases left between them. The CDR3 has 16 residues. A remark on this clonotype: Its antigen remains unidentified.

V is TRBV12-3 or TRBV12-4 and J is TRBJ1-1; TRBD1 is a possible D gene (5 bases). Sequencing input: PBMCs. This receptor was obtained from a human donor in good health (CMV status not recorded). Some clones in this sample may be carry-over from other donors' samples. CDR3 protein: CASSFRAGSGNTEAFF. The CDR3 DNA reads TGTGCCAGCAGTTTTAGGGCAGGGTCGGGGAACACTGAAGCTTTCTTT.